This TCR beta chain appears in the sequencing data of a study of blood T cell repertoires in COVID-19 (dated by TCRdb to about 2020). About the study as a whole: Samples covering the acute and convalescent phases of COVID-19 were provided by collaborators in the United States, Italy and Spain. The material from the prospective study consisted of cDNA or gDNA derived from T cells, B-cell-depleted T cells, or PBMCs. Deeply sampled blood TCRbeta repertoires from subjects exposed to, actively infected with, or recovered from COVID-19 were included in the dataset. The repertoires were released in a freely available public database intended as a resource for research on the immune response to SARS-CoV-2. Samples were obtained from the ongoing ImmuneRACE study (first 160 participants) and from 950 to 1,500 subjects provided by 6 global collaborators. Nearly every sample came with metadata listing a de-identified subject ID, COVID-19 status, age in years and sex. HLA class I and class II types, where available, came from metadata supplied by the sample provider rather than from assay-based typing.

The study at large found these results: Clinical and demographic metadata were provided uncurated, with the amount varying by source and participant.

TCRbeta CDR3 regions were amplified from genomic DNA using the immunoSEQ Assay, a bias-controlled multiplex PCR. The authors processed their data as follows. The number of nucleated cells in each sample was estimated by amplification of reference gene primers within the assay. To quantify the absolute abundance of each unique TCRbeta CDR3 rearrangement, sequence reads were collapsed and filtered. For each sample, productive Simpson clonality was calculated as the square root of Simpson's diversity index over productive rearrangements. TCRdb mirrors the immuneACCESS table, restricted to in-frame sequences. Some clones are absent from its copies; in checked studies, under half trace to an unresolved V gene, and the reason for the others is unknown. That table furnishes V, J and clone size, whereas the DNA furnished D and trimming. For this sample the table gives about 61,000 clones, of which around 82% were detected only once. About 20% of the sample rests with the top ten.

About this clone itself: Its antigen remains unidentified. Base qualities are not at hand, and no much larger clone is one base apart.

The collaborating institutions used their own protocols to collect whole blood in K2EDTA tubes. Collaborator samples were shipped for TCRbeta analysis as frozen whole blood, isolated PBMCs, or DNA extracted from either sample type. This sequence was found in a man older than 75 with active or convalescent COVID-19. The sample was peripheral blood.

The nucleotide sequence reads as follows: TGTGCCAGCAGCGTAAATTGGGACTGGTTCGAGCAGTACTTC. The translation is CASSVNWDWFEQYF. This chain joins TRBV9 to TRBJ2-7; TRBD2 is possibly the D segment (6 matching bases). In the germline V gene, CDR1 corresponds to SGDLS and CDR2 to YYNGEE. The V end loses 1 base and the J end loses 6 bases, and a stretch of 14 bases separates them. The CDR3 contains 14 residues, cysteine and phenylalanine counted. Only the CDR3 DNA stays, 42 bases, in frame from base 1.